What follows are 23 T cell receptor beta chains derived from one specimen sequenced in a study of T cell responses to AZD1222 COVID-19 vaccine. The table came from immunoSEQ multiplex PCR; TCRdb's copy has only in-frame clones and leaves some out. The sample contains about 130,000 clones, 87% of which appear only once. Sample: peripheral blood, taken on day 0 of AZD1222 vaccination. Receptor source: an adult in good health.

The rearrangement uses TRBV11-3 and TRBJ2-1; 8 bases fit TRBD2. This CDR3 has 15 amino acids. With 8 bases clipped from V and 4 bases from J, the junction kept 10 bases outside the gene matches. From germline, CDR1 is SGHNT and CDR2 YENEEA. CDR3 protein: CASPGVAGRYNEQFF. The CDR3 DNA follows: TGTGCCAGCCCGGGAGTAGCGGGGCGATACAATGAGCAGTTCTTC.

The V gene is TRBV9, the J gene TRBJ1-2; 8 positions agree with TRBD1. This CDR3 is 15 amino acids long. Germline V gives CDR1 SGDLS, CDR2 YYNGEE. V was pared by 2 bases and J by 2 bases, with 5 bases of the junction left unmatched. The CDR3 DNA sequence: TGTGCCAGCAGCGTTACAGGGGGTCTCAACTATGGCTACACCTTC. Its translation is CASSVTGGLNYGYTF.

This rearrangement joins TRBV12-3 or TRBV12-4 to TRBJ2-3; D gene uncertain. V lost 6 bases to trimming and J lost 0 bases, with 7 bases between them. This CDR3 spans 13 amino acids. The CDR3 bases are TGTGCCAGCAGGAGAGCTAGCACAGATACGCAGTATTTT. It specifies CASRRASTDTQYF.

This clone showed up just once. The CDR3 DNA sequence: TGTGCCAGTAAAAGCGGGGGGGCCAGCACAGATACGCAGTATTTT. Its protein is CASKSGGASTDTQYF. J is TRBJ2-3 and V is TRBV19; 10 positions match TRBD2. J was trimmed by 0 bases and V by 7 bases; bases with no gene match: 4. This CDR3 is 15 amino acids long. The germline V gene has CDR1 LNHDA and CDR2 SQIVND (reference sequence). Full variable domain (rest looked up from reference TRBV19 and TRBJ2-3): DGGITQSPKYLFRKEGQNVTLSCEQNLNHDAMYWYRQDPGQGLRLIYYSQIVNDFQKGDIAEGYSVSREKKESFPLTVTSAQKNPTAFYLCASKSGGASTDTQYFGPGTRLTVL.

The chain combines TRBV5-6 with TRBJ2-7, with TRBD1 matching over 8 bases. Unmatched junction bases numbered 6, after V lost 2 bases and J lost 2 bases. The CDR3 loop spans 15 amino acids. Germline-derived CDR1 and CDR2 are SGHDT and YYEEEE. The CDR3 region is CASSFGTGVTYEQYF. DNA of the CDR3: TGTGCCAGCAGCTTTGGGACAGGCGTTACCTACGAGCAGTACTTC.

The J gene is TRBJ2-3, the V gene TRBV27, with TRBD2 matching 7 bases. The J segment lost 4 bases and the V segment lost 6 bases, leaving 1 base of the junction unmatched. Germline-derived CDR1 and CDR2 are MNHEY and SMNVEV (reference sequence). This CDR3 has 12 amino acids. CDR3 DNA sequence: TGTGCCAGCAGGACTAGCTCAGATACGCAGTATTTT. Translating gives CASRTSSDTQYF.

The CDR3, as DNA: TGTGCCAGCAGTTCCCCACCCGGCACAGATACGCAGTATTTT. Translating gives CASSSPPGTDTQYF. The chain couples TRBV27 to TRBJ2-3; no clear D gene. Per the germline V gene, CDR1 is MNHEY and CDR2 is SMNVEV (reference sequence). Trimming removed 4 bases from V and 1 base from J, with 9 bases in between. This CDR3 contains 14 residues.

The chain carries TRBV29-1 and TRBJ1-3; D gene unclear. Germline CDR1 SQVTM, CDR2 ANQGSEA. Between the trimmed V and J ends, which lost 2 bases and 4 bases, there was a span of 6 bases. The CDR3 is 12 residues long. The CDR3 sequence is CSVEHEGNTIYF. CDR3 DNA sequence: TGCAGCGTTGAACACGAAGGAAACACCATATATTTT. Full variable domain (missing parts from reference TRBV29-1 and TRBJ1-3): SAVISQKPSRDICQRGTSLTIQCQVDSQVTMMFWYRQQPGQSLTLIATANQGSEATYESGFVIDKFPISRPNLTFSTLTVSNMSPEDSSIYLCSVEHEGNTIYFGEGSWLTVV.

The chain recombines TRBV6-5 with TRBJ1-1, with D perhaps TRBD1 (6 bases). This CDR3 is 14 amino acids long. V was pared by 6 bases and J by 5 bases, with 16 bases between. Germline assignment: CDR1 MNHEY and CDR2 SVGAGI. CDR3 sequence (DNA): TGTGCCAGCAGCGTCGGACAGAGGGGGACTGAAGCTTTCTTT. This gives the protein CASSVGQRGTEAFF.

The J gene is TRBJ1-6, the V gene TRBV7-8, with 7 bases aligning to TRBD1. The junction had 9 bases not matched to a gene; V was cut back by 5 bases and J by 8 bases. The CDR3 loop spans 15 amino acids. Germline V gives CDR1 SGHVS, CDR2 FQNEAQ. The CDR3, as DNA: TGTGCCAGCAGCCTAACGGCAGGGGGTTATTCACCCCTCCACTTT. Encoded protein: CASSLTAGGYSPLHF. Together with reference TRBV7-8 and TRBJ1-6, the CDR3 gives the full variable domain: GAGVSQSPRYKVAKRGQDVALRCDPISGHVSLFWYQQALGQGPEFLTYFQNEAQLDKSGLPSDRFFAERPEGSVSTLKIQRTQQEDSAVYLCASSLTAGGYSPLHFGNGTRLTVT.

The gene calls are TRBV24-1 and TRBJ1-2; D remains unclear. V was shortened by 2 bases and J by 4 bases, with 4 bases between the two germline ends. CDR1 is KGHDR and CDR2 is SFDVKD in the germline V gene. CDR3 size: 12 residues. This CDR3 reads CATSDYSYGYTF. In DNA, the CDR3 is TGTGCCACCAGTGATTATTCCTATGGCTACACCTTC.

V is TRBV18 and J is TRBJ1-6, with 7 bases matching TRBD1. Looked up from germline, CDR1 is KGHSH and CDR2 is LQKENI. This CDR3 is 17 amino acids long. With 3 bases clipped from V and 0 bases from J, the junction kept 5 bases outside the gene matches. This CDR3 reads CASSPQQGISYNSPLHF. CDR3 nucleotide sequence: TGTGCCAGCTCACCGCAACAGGGGATCTCCTATAATTCACCCCTCCACTTT.

This clone was recorded a few times. This chain uses TRBV3-1 (or the pseudogene TRBV3-2) with TRBJ1-1; D may be TRBD1 (6 bases). Trimming cost V 6 bases and J 4 bases, with 9 bases left between them. The germline V gene encodes CDR1 LGHDT and CDR2 YNNKEL (reference sequence). This CDR3 is 12 amino acids long. The CDR3 DNA reads as TGTGCCAGCAGTCGGGGGCGCACTGAAGCTTTCTTT. Translated: CASSRGRTEAFF.

This chain links TRBV10-3 with TRBJ2-7; tentative D call: TRBD2 (7 bases). Trimming took off 0 bases at V and 7 bases at J, with 16 bases between the two ends. The CDR3 contains 15 residues. Germline V gene sequence: CDR1 ENHRY, CDR2 SYGVKD. CDR3 protein: CAISESGGGSGEQYF. As DNA, the CDR3 is TGTGCCATCAGTGAGTCAGGGGGGGGGTCTGGTGAGCAGTACTTC.

The gene calls are TRBV6-5 and TRBJ1-1; TRBD1 is a possible D gene (6 bases). The V end lost 6 bases, the J end lost 4 bases, and 15 bases lay between the germline ends. The CDR3 has 14 amino acids. In germline, CDR1 is MNHEY, CDR2 SVGAGI. CDR3 coding DNA: TGTGCCAGCAGGGTTCGAGGGGGTGTCACTGAAGCTTTCTTT. This codes for CASRVRGGVTEAFF.

The chain links TRBV5-1 to TRBJ1-4, with D possibly matching TRBD1 (5 bases). The V gene lost 6 bases and the J gene lost 3 bases, with 15 bases spanning the gap. CDR1 and CDR2 from the germline V gene are SGHRS and YFSETQ. The CDR3 extends over 15 amino acids. CDR3 sequence (DNA): TGCGCCAGCACTTATTGGGGGATGTCTAATGAAAAACTGTTTTTT. Its protein is CASTYWGMSNEKLFF.

This chain connects TRBV4-1 to TRBJ1-2; 7 bases are shared with TRBD1. The V gene end was trimmed by 1 base and the J gene end by 4 bases; junction bases not matched to a gene: 9. There are 16 residues in the CDR3. CDR1 and CDR2 from the germline V gene are MGHRA and YSYEKL. CDR3 residues: CASSQVTGNSLYGYTF. In DNA form, the CDR3 reads TGCGCCAGCAGCCAAGTGACAGGGAATTCCCTCTATGGCTACACCTTC.

The genes are TRBV5-1 and TRBJ1-2; maybe TRBD1 (5 bases). CDR3 length equals 15 residues. V lost 2 bases and J lost 4, with 15 bases in between. CDR1 is SGHRS and CDR2 is YFSETQ in the germline V gene. As DNA, the CDR3 is TGCGCCAGCAGCTTAGAAGGAATGGGACCCTATGGCTACACCTTC. The encoded protein is CASSLEGMGPYGYTF.

V and J are TRBV5-5 and TRBJ2-7; D gene unclear. The germline V gene encodes CDR1 SGHKS and CDR2 YYEKEE (reference sequence). V was clipped by 0 bases and J by 2 bases, with 9 bases between them. CDR3 length: 14 residues. CDR3 sequence (DNA): TGTGCCAGCAGCTTGGTGGCAGACACCTACGAGCAGTACTTC. Its protein is CASSLVADTYEQYF.

Here the CDR3 DNA reads TGTGCCAGCAGAAAGTGGGGATCCTACGAGCAGTACTTC. It is translated as CASRKWGSYEQYF. J is TRBJ2-7 and V is TRBV5-5, with D uncertain. Per germline, CDR1 SGHKS and CDR2 YYEKEE (reference sequence). Trimming removed 5 bases from V and 1 base from J, with 10 bases in between. This CDR3 is built from 13 residues.

J is TRBJ2-1 and V is TRBV19, with D possibly TRBD1 on 6 matching bases. Germline V gives CDR1 LNHDA, CDR2 SQIVND (reference sequence). Trimming stripped 4 bases from V and 2 bases from J, with 24 bases between. The CDR3 is made up of 19 amino acids. The CDR3 loop reads CASSKASRGPTPAYNEQFF. The CDR3 DNA is TGTGCCAGTAGTAAAGCCTCCAGGGGACCAACTCCTGCCTACAATGAGCAGTTCTTC.

This chain links TRBV27 with TRBJ1-2, with D hard to call. Germline assignment: CDR1 MNHEY and CDR2 SMNVEV (reference sequence). V was pared by 4 bases and J by 5 bases, with 11 bases between. This CDR3 is built from 13 residues. The CDR3 loop is CASSYGAEYGYTF. The CDR3 DNA follows: TGTGCCAGCAGTTATGGAGCCGAATATGGCTACACCTTC.

J is TRBJ1-5 and V is TRBV5-5, with 9 nucleotides matching TRBD1. Germline V gene data show CDR1 as SGHKS and CDR2 as YYEKEE (reference sequence). The CDR3 sequence is 15 residues long. V was clipped by 4 bases and J by 3 bases; unmatched bases: 5. CDR3 region: CASSLGQGINQPQHF. The CDR3 bases are TGTGCCAGCAGCCTAGGACAGGGGATCAATCAGCCCCAGCATTTT.